The TCR beta chain under discussion was sequenced for a study of Graves' ophthalmopathy and Graves' hyperthyroidism. Whole-study context: Ahead of any treatment, peripheral blood was obtained at the initial diagnosis.

This clonotype was observed a handful of times. Ineligible for inclusion were patients with other autoimmune diseases, uncontrolled infections, pregnancy or lactation. As the template, RNA transcripts were used to amplify TCR beta CDR3 regions. HTBI primers were employed in first-round RT-PCR, then a second-round multiplex PCR followed. TCRdb reprocessed the multiplex PCR reads with MiXCR, giving one entry per CDR3 protein. The sample gives about 210,000 distinct CDR3 sequences, approximately 29% of which show up once; approximately 9.1% is in the top ten. The sample consisted of peripheral blood. This TCR came from a man between 45 and 60 years old with Graves' ophthalmopathy.

The CDR3 region is CASSYGGQSREKLFF. CDR3 bases: TGTGCCAGCAGTTACGGGGGGCAGAGTAGGGAAAAACTGTTTTTT. This sequence joins TRBV6-5 and TRBJ1-4, with D tentatively TRBD1 (6 bases). Germline CDR1 is MNHEY and CDR2 is SVGAGI. The CDR3 covers 15 residues. The ends were cut back, 2 bases at V and 8 bases at J, with 15 bases in the middle.